This TCR beta chain was identified during a study of blood T cell repertoires in COVID-19. Study background: Acute and convalescent COVID-19 samples came from the United States, Italy and Spain. T cells, B-cell-depleted T cells, or PBMCs provided the cDNA or gDNA that served as material.

In the original analysis: For nucleated cells, counts were estimated from reference gene primer amplification. Generated by immunoSEQ multiplex PCR, the TCRdb table keeps only in-frame clones and is missing some. Clone size and V and J calls were adopted from that table, with D and trimming inferred from the DNA. The sample contains approximately 260,000 clones, about 90% of which appear only once. The CDR3 spans 16 residues. V shed 4 bases, J shed 5 bases, and the junction held 10 bases outside the gene matches. CDR1 is SEHNR, CDR2 FQNEAQ, per germline (reference sequence). At least ten counts were recorded for this clone.

This chain joins TRBV7-9 and TRBJ2-2, with 7 bases matching TRBD1. The TCR comes from an older woman with COVID-19, enrolled during active disease. The sequenced material came from peripheral blood. The DNA for the CDR3 is TGTGCCAGCAGCTCCAAAGGGGGCAGACCAACCGGGGAGCTGTTTTTT. Amino acids: CASSSKGGRPTGELFF. The full variable domain, completed using reference TRBV7-9 and TRBJ2-2, is DTGVSQNPRHKITKRGQNVTFRCDPISEHNRLYWYRQTLGQGPEFLTYFQNEAQLEKSRLLSDRFSAERPKGSFSTLEIQRTEQGDSAMYLCASSSKGGRPTGELFFGEGSRLTVL.